The source of this TCR beta chain is a study of cytomegalovirus exposure and HLA in healthy donors. Libraries were prepared by immunoSEQ multiplex PCR; TCRdb keeps only in-frame clonotypes and omits some of them. Here the sample spans approximately 170,000 clones, over 80% being singletons. V lost 4 bases and J lost 8, with 17 bases in between. Germline-derived CDR1 and CDR2 are SGHDN and FVKESK. This CDR3 contains 14 residues. The TCR was taken from a man between 25 and 39 years old in good health and CMV-seropositive. Sequences were obtained from PBMCs. This chain uses TRBV14 with TRBJ1-2, with D uncertain. The CDR3 DNA reads TGTGCCAGCAGCCCTAAGGTCACAGCCGGAGGCTACACCTTC. Protein sequence: CASSPKVTAGGYTF.